The 8 T cell receptor beta chains below come from one sample, sequenced in a study of beta chain features in type 1 diabetes (dated by TCRdb to between 2017 and 2018). Preparation of the library involved the immunoSEQ multiplex PCR assay. The High Capacity cDNA Reverse Transcription Kit was used to reverse transcribe all of the isolated RNA, meaning that expressed TCRB transcripts were what got sequenced. The table was pulled from immuneACCESS by TCRdb, which kept in-frame rearrangements only. Such tables lose some clones; where checked, under half of the loss comes from unresolved V genes, and the rest has no known cause. The sample table shows some 180,000 clones, and less than 15% are seen once. About 0.66% of the sample goes to the ten largest clones. The sample taken for sequencing was central memory CD4+ T cells from blood. The receptors come from a woman younger than 30 in good health.

This clone was found a few times. The CDR3: CAISGGTGPNYGYTF. CDR3 nucleotides: TGTGCCATCAGTGGGGGGACAGGGCCTAACTATGGCTACACCTTC. V and J are TRBV10-3 and TRBJ1-2, with 9 bases matching TRBD1. Germline-derived CDR1 and CDR2 are ENHRY and SYGVKD. This CDR3 is 15 amino acids long. J lost 0 bases, V lost 4 bases, and 3 bases had no gene match.

This clone occurred a few times. The same CDR3 can be traced to other DNA sequences in this sample. The gene calls are TRBV7-2 and TRBJ2-1; 11 bases are shared with TRBD2. Trimming took 1 base from V and 9 from J; bases not matched to a gene: 2. The CDR3 sequence is 14 residues long. Germline loops: CDR1 SGHTA, CDR2 FQGNSA. This CDR3 is CASSLGLAGSEQFF. The CDR3, as DNA: TGTGCCAGCAGCTTAGGACTAGCGGGGAGTGAGCAGTTCTTC.

This clone appeared a few times. CDR3 loop: CSVEDARERNYNEQFF. CDR3 bases: TGCAGCGTTGAAGATGCACGGGAGAGGAACTACAATGAGCAGTTCTTC. The chain uses TRBV29-1 and TRBJ2-1; D is perhaps TRBD2 (6 bases). V dropped 0 bases and J dropped 3 bases, with 15 bases sitting between them. This CDR3 is built from 16 residues. Germline V gene data show CDR1 as SQVTM and CDR2 as ANQGSEA.

There are a few counts of this clone. The CDR3 nucleotides are TGTGCCAGCCGATCCACAGGGGGAGCGGGCACATACGGCAATGAGCAGTTCTTC. Translating it yields CASRSTGGAGTYGNEQFF. V gene TRBV18 combines with J gene TRBJ2-1; 8 bases map to TRBD1. Trimming took 8 bases from V and 6 from J; bases not matched to a gene: 21. The germline gives CDR1 KGHSH, CDR2 LQKENI. CDR3 length equals 18 residues.

This clone showed up many times. The chain recombines TRBV7-2 with TRBJ1-2, with 8 positions matching TRBD1. Germline V gene data show CDR1 as SGHTA and CDR2 as FQGNSA. The CDR3 has 12 residues. V shed 4 bases and J 8 bases; nucleotides not matched to a gene: 3. The DNA of the CDR3 is TGTGCCAGCAGCTCCAGGGGGCGGGGCTACACCTTC. This gives the protein CASSSRGRGYTF.

This clone was observed a few times. The genes are TRBV7-2 and TRBJ2-3, with 7 bases matching TRBD2. The V gene's germline CDR1 is SGHTA and CDR2 FQGNSA. This CDR3 has 16 amino acids. Trimming took 2 bases from V and 1 from J; bases not matched to a gene: 6. CDR3 protein: CASSLMASGRTDTQYF. The CDR3 DNA reads as TGTGCCAGCAGCTTAATGGCTAGCGGACGCACAGATACGCAGTATTTT.

This rearrangement joins TRBV7-2 to TRBJ2-3; TRBD2 aligns across 14 bases. This CDR3 comprises 15 residues. The V segment lost 5 bases and the J segment 5 bases; nucleotides outside the gene matches: 3. Germline loops: CDR1 SGHTA, CDR2 FQGNSA. The CDR3 nucleotides read TGTGCCAGCAGCCCGGGACTAGCGGGAGAAGATACGCAGTATTTT. This translates into CASSPGLAGEDTQYF.

This clone has more than one count but fewer than ten. The rearrangement joins TRBV29-1 to TRBJ2-7, with D tentatively TRBD2 (6 bases). In germline, CDR1 is SQVTM, CDR2 ANQGSEA. Trimming took 0 bases from V and 9 from J, leaving 15 bases between them. The length of the CDR3 is 13 residues. The CDR3 spells CSVEDTRRVGQYF. The CDR3 DNA reads TGCAGCGTTGAAGATACGCGGAGGGTTGGGCAGTACTTC.